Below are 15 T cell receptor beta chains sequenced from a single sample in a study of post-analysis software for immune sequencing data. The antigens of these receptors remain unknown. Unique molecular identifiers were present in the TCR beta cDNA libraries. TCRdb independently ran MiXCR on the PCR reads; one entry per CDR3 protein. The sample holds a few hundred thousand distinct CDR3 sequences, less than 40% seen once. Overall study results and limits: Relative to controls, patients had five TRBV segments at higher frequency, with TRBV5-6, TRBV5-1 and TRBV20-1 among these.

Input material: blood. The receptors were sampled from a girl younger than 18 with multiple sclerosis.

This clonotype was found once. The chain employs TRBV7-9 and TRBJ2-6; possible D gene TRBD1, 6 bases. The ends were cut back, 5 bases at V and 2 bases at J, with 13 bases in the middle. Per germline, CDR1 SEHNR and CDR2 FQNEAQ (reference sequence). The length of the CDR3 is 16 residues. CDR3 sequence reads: CASSILTGTGANVLTF. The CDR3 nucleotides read TGTGCCAGCAGCATATTAACAGGGACTGGGGCCAACGTCCTGACTTTC.

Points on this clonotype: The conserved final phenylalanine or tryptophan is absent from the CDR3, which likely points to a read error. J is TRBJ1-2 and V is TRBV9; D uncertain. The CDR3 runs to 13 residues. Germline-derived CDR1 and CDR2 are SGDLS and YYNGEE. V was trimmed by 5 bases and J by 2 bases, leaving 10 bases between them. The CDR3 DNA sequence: TGTGCCAGCAGTCCACAGATAAACTATGGCTACACCTTA. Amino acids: CASSPQINYGYTL.

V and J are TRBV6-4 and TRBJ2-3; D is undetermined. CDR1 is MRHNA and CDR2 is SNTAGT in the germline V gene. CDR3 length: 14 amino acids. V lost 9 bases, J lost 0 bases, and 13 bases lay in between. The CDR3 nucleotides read TGTGCCAGTGATCGAACCTTTAGCACAGATACGCAGTATTTT. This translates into CASDRTFSTDTQYF.

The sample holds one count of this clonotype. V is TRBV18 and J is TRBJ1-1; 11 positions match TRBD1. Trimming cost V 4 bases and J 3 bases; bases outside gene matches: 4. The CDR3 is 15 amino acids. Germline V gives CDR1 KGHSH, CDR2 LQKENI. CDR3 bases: TGTGCCAGCTCACTCGGGACAGGGGGGGACACTGAAGCTTTCTTT. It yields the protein CASSLGTGGDTEAFF. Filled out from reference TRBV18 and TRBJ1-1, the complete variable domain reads NAGVMQNPRHLVRRRGQEARLRCSPMKGHSHVYWYRQLPEEGLKFMVYLQKENIIDESGMPKERFSAEFPKEGPSILRIQQVVRGDSAAYFCASSLGTGGDTEAFFGQGTRLTVV.

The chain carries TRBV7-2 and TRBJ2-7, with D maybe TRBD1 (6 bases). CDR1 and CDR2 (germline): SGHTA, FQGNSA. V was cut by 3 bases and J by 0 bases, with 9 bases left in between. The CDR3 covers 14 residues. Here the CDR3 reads CASSFQGFSYEQYF. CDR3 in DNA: TGTGCCAGCAGCTTCCAGGGGTTCTCCTACGAGCAGTACTTC.

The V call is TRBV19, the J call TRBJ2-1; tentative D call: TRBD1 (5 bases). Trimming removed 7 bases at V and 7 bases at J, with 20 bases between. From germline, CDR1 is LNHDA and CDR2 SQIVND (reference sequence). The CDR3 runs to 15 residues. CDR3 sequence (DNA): TGTGCCAGTACCCTTGGCGGACATCTGGGAAATGAGCAGTTCTTC. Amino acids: CASTLGGHLGNEQFF. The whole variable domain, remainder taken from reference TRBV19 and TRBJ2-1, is DGGITQSPKYLFRKEGQNVTLSCEQNLNHDAMYWYRQDPGQGLRLIYYSQIVNDFQKGDIAEGYSVSREKKESFPLTVTSAQKNPTAFYLCASTLGGHLGNEQFFGPGTRLTVL.

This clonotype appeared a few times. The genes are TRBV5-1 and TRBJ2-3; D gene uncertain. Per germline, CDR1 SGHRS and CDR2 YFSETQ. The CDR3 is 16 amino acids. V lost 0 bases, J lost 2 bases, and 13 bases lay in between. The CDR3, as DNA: TGCGCCAGCAGCTTGGATGCCACTTCTTCCACAGATACGCAGTATTTT. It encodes CASSLDATSSTDTQYF.

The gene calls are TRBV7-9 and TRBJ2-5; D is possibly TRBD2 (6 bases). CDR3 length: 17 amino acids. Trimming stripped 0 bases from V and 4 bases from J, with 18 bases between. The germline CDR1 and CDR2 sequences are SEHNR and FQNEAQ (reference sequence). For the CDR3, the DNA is TGTGCCAGCAGCTTAGCCCTTACTGGGGGAGGTCCAGAGACCCAGTACTTC. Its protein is CASSLALTGGGPETQYF.

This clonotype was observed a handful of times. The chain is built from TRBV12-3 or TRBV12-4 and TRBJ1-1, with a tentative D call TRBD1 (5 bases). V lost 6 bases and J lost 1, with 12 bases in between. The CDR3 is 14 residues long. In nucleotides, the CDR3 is TGTGCCAGCAGACGCCGAGGGGAGAACACTGAAGCTTTCTTT. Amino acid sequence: CASRRRGENTEAFF.

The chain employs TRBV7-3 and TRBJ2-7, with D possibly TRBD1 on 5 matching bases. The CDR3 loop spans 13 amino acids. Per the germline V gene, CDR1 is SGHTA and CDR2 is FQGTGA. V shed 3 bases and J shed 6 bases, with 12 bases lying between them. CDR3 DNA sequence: TGTGCCAGCAGCTTCACCCAGGGTATCGAGCAGTACTTC. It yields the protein CASSFTQGIEQYF.

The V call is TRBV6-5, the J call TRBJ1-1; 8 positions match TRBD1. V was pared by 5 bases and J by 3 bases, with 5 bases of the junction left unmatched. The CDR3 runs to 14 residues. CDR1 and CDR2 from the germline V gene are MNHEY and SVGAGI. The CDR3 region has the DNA TGTGCCAGCAGTATCCCAGGGGGCTACACTGAAGCTTTCTTT. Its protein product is CASSIPGGYTEAFF.

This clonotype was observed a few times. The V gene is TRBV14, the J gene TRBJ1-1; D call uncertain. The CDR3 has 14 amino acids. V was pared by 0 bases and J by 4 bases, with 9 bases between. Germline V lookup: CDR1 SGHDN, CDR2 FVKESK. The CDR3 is CASSQDRGVTEAFF. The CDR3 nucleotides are TGTGCCAGCAGCCAAGATCGAGGAGTCACTGAAGCTTTCTTT.

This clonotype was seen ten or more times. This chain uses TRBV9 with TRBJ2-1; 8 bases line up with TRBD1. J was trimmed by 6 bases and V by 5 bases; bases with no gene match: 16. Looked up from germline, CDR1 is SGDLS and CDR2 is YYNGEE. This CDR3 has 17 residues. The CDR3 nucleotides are TGTGCCAGCAGTATAACGCCAGGGGGCTTTGGTAGCAATGAGCAGTTCTTC. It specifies CASSITPGGFGSNEQFF.

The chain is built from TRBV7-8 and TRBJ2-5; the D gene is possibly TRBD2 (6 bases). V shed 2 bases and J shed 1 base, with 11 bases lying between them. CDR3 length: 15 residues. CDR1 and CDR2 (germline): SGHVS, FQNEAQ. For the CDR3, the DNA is TGTGCCAGCAGCTTAAATCGGGGGTCCCAAGAGACCCAGTACTTC. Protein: CASSLNRGSQETQYF.

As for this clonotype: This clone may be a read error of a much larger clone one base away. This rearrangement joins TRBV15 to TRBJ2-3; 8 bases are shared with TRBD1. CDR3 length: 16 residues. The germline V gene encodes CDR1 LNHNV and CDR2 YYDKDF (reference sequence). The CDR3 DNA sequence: TGTGCCACCATCAGAGGACAGGGTCAGAGCACAGATACGCAGTATTTT. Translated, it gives CATIRGQGQSTDTQYF.